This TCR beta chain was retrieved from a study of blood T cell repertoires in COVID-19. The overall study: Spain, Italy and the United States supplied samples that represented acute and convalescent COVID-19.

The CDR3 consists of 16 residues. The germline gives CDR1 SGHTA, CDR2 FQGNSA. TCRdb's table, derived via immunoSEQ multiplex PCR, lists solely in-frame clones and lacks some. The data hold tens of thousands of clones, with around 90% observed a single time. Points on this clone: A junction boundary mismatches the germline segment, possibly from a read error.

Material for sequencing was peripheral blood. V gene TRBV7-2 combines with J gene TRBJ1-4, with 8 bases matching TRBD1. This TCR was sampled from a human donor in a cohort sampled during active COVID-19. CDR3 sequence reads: CASSLHGQGVDDKLFF. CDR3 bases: TGTGCCAGCAGTCTCCACGGACAGGGAGTGGATGATAAACTGTTTTTT.